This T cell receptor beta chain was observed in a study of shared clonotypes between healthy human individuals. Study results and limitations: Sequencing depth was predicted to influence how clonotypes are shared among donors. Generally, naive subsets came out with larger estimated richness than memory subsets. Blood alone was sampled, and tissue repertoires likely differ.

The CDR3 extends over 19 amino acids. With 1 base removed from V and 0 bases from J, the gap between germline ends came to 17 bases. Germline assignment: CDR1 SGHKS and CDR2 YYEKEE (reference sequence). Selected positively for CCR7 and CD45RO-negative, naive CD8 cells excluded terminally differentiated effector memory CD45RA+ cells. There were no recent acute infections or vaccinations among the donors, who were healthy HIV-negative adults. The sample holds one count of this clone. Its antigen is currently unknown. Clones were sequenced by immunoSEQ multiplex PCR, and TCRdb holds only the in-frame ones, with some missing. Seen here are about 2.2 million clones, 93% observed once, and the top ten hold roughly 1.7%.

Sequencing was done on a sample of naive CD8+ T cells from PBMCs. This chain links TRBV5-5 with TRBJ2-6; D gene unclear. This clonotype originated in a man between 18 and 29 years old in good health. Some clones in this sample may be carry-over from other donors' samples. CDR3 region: CASSLILSLSNSGANVLTF. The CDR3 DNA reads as TGTGCCAGCAGCTTGATTCTGAGTCTCTCAAACTCTGGGGCCAACGTCCTGACTTTC.